A selection of T cell receptor beta chains follows, all from one sample in a study of blood T cells in healthy people across ages. TCRdb processed the 5' RACE reads anew with MiXCR; each CDR3 protein has one entry. This table has around 1,600,000 distinct CDR3 sequences, 42% appearing once. Sequencing was done on a sample of blood. The receptor source for this set is a woman between 18 and 29 years old in good health. Each CDR3 is given with its conserved first and last residue. The D gene is left open where the match is weak. Not all rows give a size; the values are once, few, many and, for expanded clones, a class.

D gene: NA
V gene: TRBV5-1
J gene: TRBJ2-2
clone size: NA
CDR3 protein: CASSPNLYANTGELFF
CDR3 DNA: TGCGCCAGCAGCCCTAACTTATACGCGAACACCGGGGAGCTGTTTTTT

D gene: TRBD1
V gene: TRBV19
J gene: TRBJ1-2
clone size: once
CDR3 protein: CASSMTGTNYGYTF
CDR3 DNA: TGTGCCAGTAGTATGACAGGGACTAACTATGGCTACACCTTC

D gene: NA
V gene: TRBV7-8
J gene: TRBJ2-5
clone size: NA
CDR3 protein: CASSVTGGQYF
CDR3 DNA: TGTGCCAGCAGCGTGACTGGGGGCCAGTACTTC

D gene: TRBD2
V gene: TRBV28
J gene: TRBJ2-5
clone size: few
CDR3 protein: CAHAGGLGRVGETQYF
CDR3 DNA: TGTGCCCACGCGGGAGGTCTGGGGAGAGTTGGAGAGACCCAGTACTTC

D gene: NA
V gene: TRBV7-2
J gene: TRBJ2-3
clone size: NA
CDR3 protein: CASSLVGGGPLGDTQYF
CDR3 DNA: TGTGCCAGCAGCTTAGTCGGGGGAGGCCCCCTGGGAGATACGCAGTATTTT

D gene: TRBD1
V gene: TRBV29-1
J gene: TRBJ1-5
clone size: NA
CDR3 protein: CSGGDRGLNQPQHF
CDR3 DNA: TGCAGCGGAGGGGACAGGGGCCTTAATCAGCCCCAGCATTTT

D gene: TRBD2
V gene: TRBV9
J gene: TRBJ2-1
clone size: few
CDR3 protein: CASSVAPQRGGAQFF
CDR3 DNA: TGTGCCAGCAGCGTAGCTCCCCAGCGGGGAGGGGCGCAGTTCTTC

D gene: NA
V gene: TRBV7-9
J gene: TRBJ2-7
clone size: NA
CDR3 protein: CASSLGLASGEQYF
CDR3 DNA: TGTGCCAGCAGCTTAGGACTCGCCTCGGGCGAGCAGTACTTC

D gene: TRBD2
V gene: TRBV7-2
J gene: TRBJ2-3
clone size: NA
CDR3 protein: CASSLVGLAGGTQYF
CDR3 DNA: TGTGCCAGCAGCTTAGTTGGACTAGCGGGGGGCACGCAGTATTTT

D gene: NA
V gene: TRBV21-1
J gene: TRBJ1-1
clone size: NA
CDR3 protein: CASSIRGGTEAFF
CDR3 DNA: TGTGCCAGCAGCATCAGGGGAGGCACTGAAGCTTTCTTT

D gene: NA
V gene: TRBV20-1
J gene: TRBJ2-3
clone size: NA
CDR3 protein: CSALRVGHVSDTQYF
CDR3 DNA: TGCAGTGCCCTCCGGGTCGGACACGTCTCAGATACGCAGTATTTT

D gene: NA
V gene: TRBV5-1
J gene: TRBJ2-7
clone size: many
CDR3 protein: CASSLVVDSYEQYF
CDR3 DNA: TGCGCCAGCAGCTTGGTTGTGGACTCCTACGAGCAGTACTTC

D gene: TRBD2
V gene: TRBV18
J gene: TRBJ2-7
clone size: NA
CDR3 protein: CASSPLGAGGSYEQYF
CDR3 DNA: TGTGCCAGCTCACCCCTGGGAGCGGGAGGCTCCTACGAGCAGTACTTC

D gene: TRBD1
V gene: TRBV7-9
J gene: TRBJ2-6
clone size: few
CDR3 protein: CASSYTIDRVPTSGANVLTF
CDR3 DNA: TGTGCCAGCAGCTATACAATCGACAGGGTGCCAACCTCTGGGGCCAACGTCCTGACTTTC

D gene: TRBD1
V gene: TRBV10-3
J gene: TRBJ1-2
clone size: NA
CDR3 protein: CAISDPGQGRRGNYGYTF
CDR3 DNA: TGTGCCATCAGTGACCCTGGACAGGGGCGCCGTGGTAACTATGGCTACACCTTC

D gene: NA
V gene: TRBV29-1
J gene: TRBJ2-1
clone size: many
CDR3 protein: CSVLSAYNEQFF
CDR3 DNA: TGCAGCGTTTTGTCAGCGTACAATGAGCAGTTCTTC

D gene: NA
V gene: TRBV7-2
J gene: TRBJ1-2
clone size: few
CDR3 protein: CASSLPGRHYGYTF
CDR3 DNA: TGTGCCAGCAGCCTACCGGGACGGCACTATGGCTACACCTTC

D gene: TRBD1
V gene: TRBV6-5
J gene: TRBJ2-3
clone size: many
CDR3 protein: CASSYSNRGADTQYF
CDR3 DNA: TGTGCCAGCAGTTACTCCAACAGGGGTGCAGATACGCAGTATTTT

D gene: NA
V gene: TRBV5-1
J gene: TRBJ1-1
clone size: many
CDR3 protein: CASSLPGPEAFF
CDR3 DNA: TGCGCCAGCAGCCTCCCGGGCCCTGAAGCTTTCTTT

D gene: TRBD2
V gene: TRBV4-3
J gene: TRBJ2-3
clone size: NA
CDR3 protein: CASSQTSGGPTFTSTDTQYF
CDR3 DNA: TGCGCCAGCAGCCAAACGAGCGGGGGGCCCACCTTTACTAGCACAGATACGCAGTATTTT

D gene: NA
V gene: TRBV3-1
J gene: TRBJ1-2
clone size: NA
CDR3 protein: CASSPQRRISNYGYTF
CDR3 DNA: TGTGCCAGCAGCCCCCAAAGACGGATTTCTAACTATGGCTACACCTTC

D gene: NA
V gene: TRBV6-5
J gene: TRBJ2-7
clone size: few
CDR3 protein: CASSYGRDGEQYF
CDR3 DNA: TGTGCCAGCAGTTACGGACGGGACGGCGAGCAGTACTTC